Presented here are 22 T cell receptor beta chains from one specimen sequenced in a study of cytomegalovirus exposure and HLA in healthy donors. PCR primers comprised 60 Vbeta and 13 Jbeta primers. The data were produced by immunoSEQ multiplex PCR, yet TCRdb's version contains in-frame clones alone and is incomplete. The sample lists 150,000 or so clones, around 10% occurring once. Sequenced material: PBMCs. These receptors all stem from a man aged 45-60 years in good health and CMV-seronegative.

This clone occurred a few times. The genes are TRBV6-5 and TRBJ2-6; D perhaps matches TRBD1 (6 bases). V lost 1 base, J lost 5 bases, and 9 bases lay in between. Germline CDR1 MNHEY, CDR2 SVGAGI. The CDR3 runs 15 residues. CDR3 amino acids: CASSYFQGRANVLTF. As DNA, the CDR3 is TGTGCCAGCAGTTACTTTCAGGGGCGGGCCAACGTCCTGACTTTC.

The J gene is TRBJ2-5, the V gene TRBV2; the match to TRBD2 covers 10 bases. The germline gives CDR1 SNHLY, CDR2 FYNNEI. V shed 5 bases, J shed 2 bases, and the junction held 5 bases outside the gene matches. The CDR3 runs 15 residues. The CDR3 here is CASSPRTSGQETQYF. CDR3 bases: TGTGCCAGCAGTCCCAGGACTAGCGGACAAGAGACCCAGTACTTC.

There are a few counts of this clone. This rearrangement joins TRBV5-8 to TRBJ1-2; D unresolved. The germline CDR1 and CDR2 sequences are SGHTS and YDEGEE. The CDR3 spans 15 residues. V dropped 0 bases and J dropped 7 bases, with 16 bases sitting between them. For the CDR3, the DNA is TGTGCCAGCAGCTTGGACCAAGAGGCCGTCCGTGGCTACACCTTC. Its translation is CASSLDQEAVRGYTF.

This clone was detected a few times. The chain links TRBV7-9 to TRBJ2-1; a possible D gene is TRBD1 (5 bases). The germline CDR1 and CDR2 sequences are SEHNR and FQNEAQ (reference sequence). V was trimmed by 6 bases and J by 0 bases, leaving 18 bases between them. The CDR3 covers 17 residues. CDR3 nucleotides: TGTGCCAGCAGTAGGAGCGTAGGACACCTCTCCTACAATGAGCAGTTCTTC. It translates to CASSRSVGHLSYNEQFF.

J is TRBJ1-1 and V is TRBV6-1; D call uncertain. CDR3 length equals 15 residues. Trimming removed 8 bases from V and 4 bases from J, with 20 bases in between. Germline-derived CDR1 and CDR2 are MNHNS and SASEGT. The CDR3 DNA follows: TGTGCCAGCCACTCGGTCGGCGTCGGGGTCACTGAAGCTTTCTTT. This sequence encodes CASHSVGVGVTEAFF.

The chain has TRBV13 and TRBJ1-6; a possible D gene is TRBD1 (6 bases). Germline assignment: CDR1 PRHDT and CDR2 FYEKMQ (reference sequence). The length of the CDR3 is 16 residues. V was clipped by 5 bases and J by 7 bases, with 18 bases between them. This chain's CDR3 is CASSPSPQGGNSPLHF. The CDR3 DNA follows: TGTGCCAGCAGCCCCTCCCCACAGGGTGGGAATTCACCCCTCCACTTT.

This clone was picked up a small number of times. The chain has TRBV6-1 and TRBJ1-6; a possible D gene is TRBD1 (6 bases). The CDR3 covers 15 residues. Germline V gives CDR1 MNHNS, CDR2 SASEGT. The ends were cut back, 6 bases at V and 7 bases at J, with 16 bases in the middle. This CDR3 is CASSAGAPGNSPLHF. In DNA form, the CDR3 reads TGTGCCAGCAGCGCAGGGGCCCCGGGGAATTCACCCCTCCACTTT.

This clone was counted between two and nine times. The chain is built from TRBV29-1 and TRBJ2-7, with 10 bases aligning to TRBD1. The junction had 8 bases not matched to a gene; V was cut back by 5 bases and J by 4 bases. Germline values: CDR1 SQVTM, CDR2 ANQGSEA. The CDR3 length is 14 residues. For the CDR3, the DNA is TGCAGCGTTACGACAGGGGGCGGATCTTACGAGCAGTACTTC. Its protein is CSVTTGGGSYEQYF.

This clone was observed a handful of times. The chain employs TRBV27 and TRBJ2-3; D perhaps matches TRBD2 (6 bases). Germline lookup yields CDR1 MNHEY and CDR2 SMNVEV (reference sequence). Trimming cost V 5 bases and J 10 bases, with 13 bases left between them. The CDR3 runs 12 residues. In nucleotides, the CDR3 is TGTGCCAGCAGTACCCGAACGGGGGCGCAGTATTTT. Protein sequence: CASSTRTGAQYF.

The genes are TRBV19 and TRBJ1-5; D is perhaps TRBD1 (6 bases). CDR3 length: 11 residues. Trimming cost V 6 bases and J 10 bases, with 10 bases left between them. The germline V gene encodes CDR1 LNHDA and CDR2 SQIVND (reference sequence). In nucleotides, the CDR3 is TGTGCCAGTAGCCAGGGACATCCCCAGCATTTT. It encodes CASSQGHPQHF.

In this sample, this clone turned up a few times. The V and J genes are TRBV11-2 and TRBJ2-2; 13 bases are shared with TRBD2. With V trimmed by 8 bases and J by 5 bases, 2 bases remained unmatched. CDR1 is SGHAT, CDR2 FQNNGV, per germline. The CDR3 extends over 14 amino acids. In DNA, the CDR3 is TGTGCCAGCGGGGGACTAGCGGGGACCGGGGAGCTGTTTTTT. This codes for CASGGLAGTGELFF.

The chain recombines TRBV6-5 with TRBJ2-7; no clear D gene. The CDR3 is 12 residues long. Germline V gene data show CDR1 as MNHEY and CDR2 as SVGAGI. V lost 2 bases, J lost 4 bases, and 6 bases lay in between. CDR3 in DNA: TGTGCCAGCAGTTACGACAAGTACGAGCAGTACTTC. Translation gives CASSYDKYEQYF.

Ten or more counts support this clone. This chain joins TRBV6-1 and TRBJ1-5, with D uncertain. CDR1 is MNHNS and CDR2 is SASEGT in the germline V gene. Trimming shortened V by 2 bases and J by 6 bases, and 8 bases separated the two germline ends. The length of the CDR3 is 13 residues. The CDR3 sequence: CASSERPGQPQHF. The DNA for the CDR3 is TGTGCCAGCAGTGAACGTCCGGGTCAGCCCCAGCATTTT.

The J gene is TRBJ1-2, the V gene TRBV14; possibly TRBD1 for D (5 bases). This CDR3 has 13 amino acids. Germline V gene lookup returns CDR1 SGHDN and CDR2 FVKESK. Trimming left V 4 bases short and J 6 bases short, with 12 bases between. The CDR3 nucleotides read TGTGCCAGCAGCCCCCATGGGGGGAATGGCTACACCTTC. It encodes CASSPHGGNGYTF.

This clone turned up a few times. The chain joins TRBV11-3 to TRBJ2-2, with 10 nucleotides matching TRBD2. The CDR3 length is 14 residues. The V and J ends lost 6 bases and 3 bases, in that order; junction bases with no gene match: 1. Germline values: CDR1 SGHNT, CDR2 YENEEA. CDR3 in amino acids: CASRLAGHTGELFF. CDR3 DNA sequence: TGTGCCAGCAGACTAGCGGGGCACACCGGGGAGCTGTTTTTT.

The chain has TRBV4-2 and TRBJ1-4, with 7 bases matching TRBD1. Germline V gene sequence: CDR1 LGHNA, CDR2 YNFKEQ. Unmatched junction bases numbered 8, after V lost 1 base and J lost 6 bases. The CDR3 runs 16 residues. The CDR3 bases are TGTGCCAGCAGCCAAGCAGGACAGGCCCAACATGAAAAACTGTTTTTT. Amino acid sequence: CASSQAGQAQHEKLFF.

This clone showed up just a few times. The chain joins TRBV30 to TRBJ1-2, with 8 nucleotides matching TRBD1. The CDR3 consists of 13 residues. The V segment lost 0 bases and the J segment 7 bases; nucleotides outside the gene matches: 4. Per germline, CDR1 GTSNPN and CDR2 SVGIG (reference sequence). The CDR3 here is CAWSVLDRAGYTF. The CDR3 nucleotides read TGTGCCTGGAGTGTCCTGGACAGGGCTGGCTACACCTTC.

The sample holds many counts of this clone. Mismatch with germline at one junction end may stem from a read error. V gene TRBV5-1 combines with J gene TRBJ1-2, with D unresolved. CDR1 is SGHRS and CDR2 is YFSETQ in the germline V gene. The CDR3 totals 19 residues. Here the CDR3 reads CASSFQLEGLRFRNHGYTF. CDR3 DNA: TGCGCCAGCAGCTTTCAATTAGAGGGTCTGCGCTTCCGTAACCATGGCTACACCTTC.

The chain links TRBV7-9 to TRBJ2-5, with a tentative D call TRBD2 (6 bases). Germline values: CDR1 SEHNR, CDR2 FQNEAQ (reference sequence). Trimming removed 0 bases from V and 4 bases from J, with 9 bases in between. The CDR3 loop spans 14 amino acids. For the CDR3, the DNA is TGTGCCAGCAGCTTAGCCGGGGGTTCAGAGACCCAGTACTTC. Protein sequence: CASSLAGGSETQYF.

J is TRBJ2-5 and V is TRBV11-3; tentatively, D is TRBD1 (6 bases). V shed 1 base and J shed 1 base, with 7 bases lying between them. The CDR3 loop spans 14 amino acids. The germline CDR1 and CDR2 sequences are SGHNT and YENEEA. CDR3 coding DNA: TGTGCCAGCAGCTTAGGGACAGCCCAAGAGACCCAGTACTTC. It translates to CASSLGTAQETQYF. Using reference TRBV11-3 and TRBJ2-5 for the parts outside the CDR3, the full variable domain is EAGVVQSPRYKIIEKKQPVAFWCNPISGHNTLYWYLQNLGQGPELLIRYENEEAVDDSQLPKDRFSAERLKGVDSTLKIQPAELGDSAVYLCASSLGTAQETQYFGPGTRLLVL.

The table lists this clone with a few counts. This rearrangement joins TRBV14 to TRBJ2-7; 7 nucleotides match TRBD1. V was pared by 0 bases and J by 4 bases, with 3 bases of the junction left unmatched. The length of the CDR3 is 14 residues. Per germline, CDR1 SGHDN and CDR2 FVKESK. Here the CDR3 reads CASSQDNRGYEQYF. The CDR3 nucleotides are TGTGCCAGCAGCCAAGATAACAGGGGTTACGAGCAGTACTTC.

Only a few counts were recorded for this clone. The chain carries TRBV23-1 and TRBJ1-1, with D unclear. TRBV23-1 is sorted into the ORF group, with uncertain function. CDR3 length: 12 amino acids. V lost 8 bases and J lost 1, with 8 bases in between. The CDR3 sequence is CASRSGNTEAFF. CDR3 DNA sequence: TGCGCCAGCCGTTCCGGGAACACTGAAGCTTTCTTT.